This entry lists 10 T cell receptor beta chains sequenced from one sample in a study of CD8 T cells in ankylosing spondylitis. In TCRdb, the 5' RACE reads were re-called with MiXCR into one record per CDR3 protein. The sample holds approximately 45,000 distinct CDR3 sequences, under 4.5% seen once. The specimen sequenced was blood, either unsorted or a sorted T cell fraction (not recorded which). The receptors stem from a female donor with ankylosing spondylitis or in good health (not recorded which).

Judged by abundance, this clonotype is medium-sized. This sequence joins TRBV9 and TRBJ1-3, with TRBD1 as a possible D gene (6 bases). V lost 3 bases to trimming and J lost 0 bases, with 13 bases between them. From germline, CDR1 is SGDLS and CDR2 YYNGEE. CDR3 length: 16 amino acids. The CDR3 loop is CASSADRSRSGNTIYF. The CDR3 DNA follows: TGTGCCAGCAGCGCCGACAGGTCCCGCTCTGGAAACACCATATATTTT.

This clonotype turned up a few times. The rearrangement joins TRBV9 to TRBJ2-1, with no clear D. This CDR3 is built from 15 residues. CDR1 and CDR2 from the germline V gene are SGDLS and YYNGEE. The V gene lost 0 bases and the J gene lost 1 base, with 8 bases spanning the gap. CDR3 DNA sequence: TGTGCCAGCAGCGTAGACATAGGGTCCTACAATGAGCAGTTCTTC. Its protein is CASSVDIGSYNEQFF.

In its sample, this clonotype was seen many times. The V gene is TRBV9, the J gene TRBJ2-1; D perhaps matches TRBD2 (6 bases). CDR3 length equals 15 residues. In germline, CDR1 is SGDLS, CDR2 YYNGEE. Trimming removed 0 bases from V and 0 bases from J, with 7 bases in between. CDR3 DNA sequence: TGTGCCAGCAGCGTAGGCGGGGCCTCCTACAATGAGCAGTTCTTC. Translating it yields CASSVGGASYNEQFF.

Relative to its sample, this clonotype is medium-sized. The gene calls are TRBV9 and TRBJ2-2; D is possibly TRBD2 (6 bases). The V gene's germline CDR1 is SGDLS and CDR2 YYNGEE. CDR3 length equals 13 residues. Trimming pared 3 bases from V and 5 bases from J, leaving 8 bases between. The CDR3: CASSAGGTGELFF. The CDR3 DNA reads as TGTGCCAGCAGCGCCGGGGGAACCGGGGAGCTGTTTTTT.

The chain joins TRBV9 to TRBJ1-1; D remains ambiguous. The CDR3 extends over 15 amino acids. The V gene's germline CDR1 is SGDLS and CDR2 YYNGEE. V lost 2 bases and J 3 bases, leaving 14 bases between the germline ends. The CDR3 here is CASSVGPAWDTEAFF. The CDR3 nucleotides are TGTGCCAGCAGCGTCGGACCCGCCTGGGACACTGAAGCTTTCTTT.

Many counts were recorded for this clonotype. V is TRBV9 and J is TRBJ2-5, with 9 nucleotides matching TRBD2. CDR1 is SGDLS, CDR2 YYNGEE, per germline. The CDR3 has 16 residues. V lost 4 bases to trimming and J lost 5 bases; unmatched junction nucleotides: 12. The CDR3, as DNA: TGTGCCAGCAGCATCCGACGTGGCGGGGGGGCGGAGACCCAGTACTTC. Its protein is CASSIRRGGGAETQYF.

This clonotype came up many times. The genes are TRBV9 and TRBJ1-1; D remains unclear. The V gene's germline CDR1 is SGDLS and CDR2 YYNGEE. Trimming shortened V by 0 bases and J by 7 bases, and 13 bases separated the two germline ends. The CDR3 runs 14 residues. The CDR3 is CASSVAPSSSEAFF. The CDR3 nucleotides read TGTGCCAGCAGCGTAGCCCCCTCTTCGAGTGAAGCTTTCTTT.

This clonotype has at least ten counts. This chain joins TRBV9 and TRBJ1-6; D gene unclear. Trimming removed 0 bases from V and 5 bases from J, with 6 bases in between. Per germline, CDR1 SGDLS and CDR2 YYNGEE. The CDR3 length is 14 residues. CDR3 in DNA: TGTGCCAGCAGCGTAGGAGGGAATAATTCACCCCTCCACTTT. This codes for CASSVGGNNSPLHF.

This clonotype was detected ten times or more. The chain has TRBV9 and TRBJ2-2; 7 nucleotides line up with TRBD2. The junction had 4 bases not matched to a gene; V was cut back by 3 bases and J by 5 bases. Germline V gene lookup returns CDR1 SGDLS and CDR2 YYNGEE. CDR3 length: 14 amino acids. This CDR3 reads CASSGGGFTGELFF. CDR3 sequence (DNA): TGTGCCAGCAGCGGGGGGGGGTTTACCGGGGAGCTGTTTTTT.

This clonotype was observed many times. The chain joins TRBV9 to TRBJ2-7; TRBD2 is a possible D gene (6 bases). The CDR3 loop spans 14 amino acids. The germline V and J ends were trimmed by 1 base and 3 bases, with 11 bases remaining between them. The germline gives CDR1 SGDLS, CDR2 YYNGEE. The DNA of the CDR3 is TGTGCCAGCAGCGTAAGGCCCGGGGGCTACGAGCAGTACTTC. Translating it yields CASSVRPGGYEQYF. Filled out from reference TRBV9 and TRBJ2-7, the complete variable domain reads DSGVTQTPKHLITATGQRVTLRCSPRSGDLSVYWYQQSLDQGLQFLIQYYNGEERAKGNILERFSAQQFPDLHSELNLSSLELGDSALYFCASSVRPGGYEQYFGPGTRLTVT.